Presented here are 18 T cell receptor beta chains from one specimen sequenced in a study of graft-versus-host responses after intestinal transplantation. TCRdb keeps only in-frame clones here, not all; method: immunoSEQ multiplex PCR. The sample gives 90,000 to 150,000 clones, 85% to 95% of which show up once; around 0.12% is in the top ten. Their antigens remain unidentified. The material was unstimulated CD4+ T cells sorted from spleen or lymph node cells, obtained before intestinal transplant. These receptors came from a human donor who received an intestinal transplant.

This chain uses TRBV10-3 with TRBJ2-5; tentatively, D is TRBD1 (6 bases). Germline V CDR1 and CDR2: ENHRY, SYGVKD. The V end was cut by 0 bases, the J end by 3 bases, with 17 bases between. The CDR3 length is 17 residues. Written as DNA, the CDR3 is TGTGCCATCAGTGAGTCGATGAGTAGGGACAAGAAAGAGACCCAGTACTTC. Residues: CAISESMSRDKKETQYF.

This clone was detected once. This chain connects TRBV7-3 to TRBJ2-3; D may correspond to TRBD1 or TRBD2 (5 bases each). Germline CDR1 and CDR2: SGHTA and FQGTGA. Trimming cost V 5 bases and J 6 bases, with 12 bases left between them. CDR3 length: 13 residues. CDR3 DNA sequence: TGTGCCAGCAGCGACCTTTGGGGGGATACGCAGTATTTT. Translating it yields CASSDLWGDTQYF.

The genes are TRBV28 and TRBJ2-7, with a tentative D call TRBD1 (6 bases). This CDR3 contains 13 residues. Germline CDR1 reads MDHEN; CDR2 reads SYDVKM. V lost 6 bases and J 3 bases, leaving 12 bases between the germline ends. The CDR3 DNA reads TGTGCCAGCAGACTCCCGGGACACTACGAGCAGTACTTC. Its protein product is CASRLPGHYEQYF.

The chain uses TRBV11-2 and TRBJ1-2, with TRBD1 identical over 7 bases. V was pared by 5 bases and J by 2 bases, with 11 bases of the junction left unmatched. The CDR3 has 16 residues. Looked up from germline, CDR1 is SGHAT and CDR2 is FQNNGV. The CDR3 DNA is TGTGCCAGCAGCGTATCCGGGACAGTCATAAACTATGGCTACACCTTC. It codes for CASSVSGTVINYGYTF.

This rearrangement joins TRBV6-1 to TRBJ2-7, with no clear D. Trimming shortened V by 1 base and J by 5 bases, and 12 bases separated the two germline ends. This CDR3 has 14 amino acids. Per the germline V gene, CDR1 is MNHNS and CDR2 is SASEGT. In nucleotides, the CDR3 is TGTGCCAGCAGTGAAGTGGGTGGGGTGAACGAGCAGTACTTC. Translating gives CASSEVGGVNEQYF.

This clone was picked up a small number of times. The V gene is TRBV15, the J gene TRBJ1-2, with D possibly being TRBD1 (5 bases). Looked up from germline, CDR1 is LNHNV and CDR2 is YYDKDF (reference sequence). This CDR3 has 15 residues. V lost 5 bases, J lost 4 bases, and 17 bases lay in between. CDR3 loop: CATSLQVGGTYGYTF. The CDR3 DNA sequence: TGTGCCACCAGCCTACAAGTGGGAGGGACCTATGGCTACACCTTC.

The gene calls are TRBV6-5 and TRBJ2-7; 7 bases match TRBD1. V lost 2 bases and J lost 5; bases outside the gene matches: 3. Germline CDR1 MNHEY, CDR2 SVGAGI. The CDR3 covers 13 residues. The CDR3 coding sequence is TGTGCCAGCAGTTACGACAGGGTGGACGAGCAGTACTTC. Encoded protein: CASSYDRVDEQYF.

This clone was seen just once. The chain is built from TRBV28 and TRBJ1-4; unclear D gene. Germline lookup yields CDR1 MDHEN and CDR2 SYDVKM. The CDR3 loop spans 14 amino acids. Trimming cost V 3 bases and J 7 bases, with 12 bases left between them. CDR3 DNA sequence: TGTGCCAGCAGTTTGGGCAGCGTTATTGAAAAACTGTTTTTT. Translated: CASSLGSVIEKLFF.

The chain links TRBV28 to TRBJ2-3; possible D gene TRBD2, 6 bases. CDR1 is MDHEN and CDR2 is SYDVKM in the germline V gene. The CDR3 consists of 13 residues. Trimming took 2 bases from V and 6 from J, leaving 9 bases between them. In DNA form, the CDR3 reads TGTGCCAGCAGTTTAGGACGGGAGGATACGCAGTATTTT. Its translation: CASSLGREDTQYF.

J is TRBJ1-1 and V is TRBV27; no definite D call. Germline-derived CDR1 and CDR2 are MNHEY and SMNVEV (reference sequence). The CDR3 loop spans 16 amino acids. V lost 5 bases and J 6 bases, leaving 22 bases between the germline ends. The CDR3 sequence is CASSPYDKVSYSEAFF. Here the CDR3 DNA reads TGTGCCAGCAGTCCCTACGACAAGGTCTCGTACTCTGAAGCTTTCTTT.

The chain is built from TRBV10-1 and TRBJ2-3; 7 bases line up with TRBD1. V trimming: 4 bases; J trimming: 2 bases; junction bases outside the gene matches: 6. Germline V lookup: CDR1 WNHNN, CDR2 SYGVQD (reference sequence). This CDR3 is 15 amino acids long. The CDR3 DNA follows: TGCGCCAGCAGTGGGGCAGGGGGATACACAGATACGCAGTATTTT. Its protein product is CASSGAGGYTDTQYF.

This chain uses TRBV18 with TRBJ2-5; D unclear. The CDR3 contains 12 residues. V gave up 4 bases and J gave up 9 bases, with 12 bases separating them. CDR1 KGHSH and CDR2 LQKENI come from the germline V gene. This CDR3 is CASSLRERAQYF. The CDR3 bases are TGTGCCAGCTCACTAAGGGAAAGGGCCCAGTACTTC.

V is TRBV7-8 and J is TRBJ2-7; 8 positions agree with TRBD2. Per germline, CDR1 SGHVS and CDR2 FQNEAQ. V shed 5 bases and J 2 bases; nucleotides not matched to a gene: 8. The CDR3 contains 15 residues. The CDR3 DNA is TGTGCCAGCAGCCTCCTTAGCGGGGCCACCTACGAGCAGTACTTC. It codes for CASSLLSGATYEQYF.

The CDR3 reads CASSLGLGSGANVLTF. The DNA for the CDR3 is TGTGCCAGCAGCTTGGGGTTGGGTTCTGGGGCCAACGTCCTGACTTTC. The rearrangement uses TRBV7-2 and TRBJ2-6; D call uncertain. Germline V lookup: CDR1 SGHTA, CDR2 FQGNSA. This CDR3 is built from 16 residues. V was clipped by 3 bases and J by 1 base, with 10 bases between them.

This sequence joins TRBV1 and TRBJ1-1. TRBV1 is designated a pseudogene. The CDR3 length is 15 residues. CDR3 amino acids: CTSSQVLGKNTEAFF. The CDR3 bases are TGCACCAGCAGCCAAGTTTTGGGGAAGAACACTGAAGCTTTCTTT.

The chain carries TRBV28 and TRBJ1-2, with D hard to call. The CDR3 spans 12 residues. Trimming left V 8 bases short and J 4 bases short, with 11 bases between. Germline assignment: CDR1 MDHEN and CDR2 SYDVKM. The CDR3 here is CASGRVAYGYTF. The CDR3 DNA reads TGTGCCAGCGGAAGGGTTGCCTATGGCTACACCTTC.

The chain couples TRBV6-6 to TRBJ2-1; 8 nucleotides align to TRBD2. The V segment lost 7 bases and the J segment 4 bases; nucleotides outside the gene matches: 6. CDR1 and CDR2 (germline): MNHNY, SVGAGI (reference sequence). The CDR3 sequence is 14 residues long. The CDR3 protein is CASKRLANYNEQFF. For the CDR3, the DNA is TGTGCCAGCAAACGACTAGCGAATTACAATGAGCAGTTCTTC.

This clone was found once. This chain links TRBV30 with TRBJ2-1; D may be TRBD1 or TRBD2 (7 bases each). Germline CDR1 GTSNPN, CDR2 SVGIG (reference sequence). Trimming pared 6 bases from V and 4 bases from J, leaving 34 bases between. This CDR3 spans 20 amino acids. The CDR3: CACGRQGGGGPGLQYNEQFF. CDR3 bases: TGTGCCTGTGGGAGACAGGGCGGGGGAGGGCCCGGATTACAATACAATGAGCAGTTCTTC.